A selection of T cell receptor beta chains follows, all from one sample in a study of shared clonotypes between healthy human individuals. The data were produced by immunoSEQ multiplex PCR, yet TCRdb's version contains in-frame clones alone and is incomplete. Among some 580,000 clones listed, more than 95% were seen once. Sequencing input: naive CD8+ T cells sorted from blood. These receptors all stem from a young man in good health. Each CDR3 is given with its conserved first and last residue. The D gene is left open where the match is weak. Some rows mark clone size as missing; the rest say once, few, many or name a class of expanded clone.

j_call: TRBJ2-1; cdr3_length: 13; clone_size: NA; v_call: TRBV5-1; d_call: NA; cdr3_nt: TGCGCCAGCGGCCAGGGAACCTACAATGAGCAGTTCTTC; cdr3_aa: CASGQGTYNEQFF
j_call: TRBJ2-1; cdr3_length: 14; clone_size: NA; v_call: TRBV11-2; d_call: NA; cdr3_nt: TGTGCCAGCAGCTTAGATCAGGGAGTATATGAGCAGTTCTTC; cdr3_aa: CASSLDQGVYEQFF
j_call: TRBJ1-2; cdr3_length: 13; clone_size: NA; v_call: TRBV27; d_call: NA; cdr3_nt: TGTGCCAGCAGTTTATCGGGGGCGCGGGGCTACACCTTC; cdr3_aa: CASSLSGARGYTF
j_call: TRBJ2-3; cdr3_length: 15; clone_size: NA; v_call: TRBV4-1; d_call: NA; cdr3_nt: TGCGCCAGCAGCCAGGGAACTACCGGCACAGATACGCAGTATTTT; cdr3_aa: CASSQGTTGTDTQYF
j_call: TRBJ1-1; cdr3_length: 18; clone_size: NA; v_call: TRBV4-1; d_call: TRBD1; cdr3_nt: TGCGCCAGCAGCGCAGATGGACAGGGGGCCGGTCCGAACACTGAAGCTTTCTTT; cdr3_aa: CASSADGQGAGPNTEAFF
j_call: TRBJ2-7; cdr3_length: 13; clone_size: NA; v_call: TRBV28; d_call: NA; cdr3_nt: TGTGCCAGCAGTTTTGTAGACGTCTACGAGCAGTACTTC; cdr3_aa: CASSFVDVYEQYF
j_call: TRBJ2-2; cdr3_length: 15; clone_size: NA; v_call: TRBV6-5; d_call: NA; cdr3_nt: TGTGCCAGCAGTTACGCACATACTGGCACCGGGGAGCTGTTTTTT; cdr3_aa: CASSYAHTGTGELFF
j_call: TRBJ2-7; cdr3_length: 13; clone_size: NA; v_call: TRBV19; d_call: NA; cdr3_nt: TGTGCCAGTAGTATGGATACAGGGAACGAGCAGTACTTC; cdr3_aa: CASSMDTGNEQYF
j_call: TRBJ2-7; cdr3_length: 15; clone_size: NA; v_call: TRBV7-3; d_call: NA; cdr3_nt: TGTGCCAGCAGCCCGAGGGAGTCCCCATCCTACGAGCAGTACTTC; cdr3_aa: CASSPRESPSYEQYF
j_call: TRBJ2-7; cdr3_length: 13; clone_size: NA; v_call: TRBV4-1; d_call: NA; cdr3_nt: TGCGCCAGCAGCCTTCCGGGATCCTACGAGCAGTACTTC; cdr3_aa: CASSLPGSYEQYF
j_call: TRBJ1-3; cdr3_length: 14; clone_size: NA; v_call: TRBV4-1; d_call: TRBD1; cdr3_nt: TGCGCCAGCAGCCCTAGACAGGGGCGAAACACCATATATTTT; cdr3_aa: CASSPRQGRNTIYF
j_call: TRBJ2-3; cdr3_length: 14; clone_size: NA; v_call: TRBV5-5; d_call: NA; cdr3_nt: TGTGCCAGCAGCTTGGTTTCGGGCACAGATACGCAGTATTTT; cdr3_aa: CASSLVSGTDTQYF
j_call: TRBJ2-2; cdr3_length: 14; clone_size: once; v_call: TRBV19; d_call: NA; cdr3_nt: TGTGCCAGTAGTACCCTCCCAGGGAACGGGGAGCTGTTTTTT; cdr3_aa: CASSTLPGNGELFF
j_call: TRBJ1-5; cdr3_length: 16; clone_size: NA; v_call: TRBV5-6; d_call: TRBD1; cdr3_nt: TGTGCCAGCAGCTTGGACCCCCGGGACAGAAATCAGCCCCAGCATTTT; cdr3_aa: CASSLDPRDRNQPQHF
j_call: TRBJ2-1; cdr3_length: 15; clone_size: NA; v_call: TRBV13; d_call: TRBD1; cdr3_nt: TGTGCCAGCAGCTTAACAGGGGGGACCTACAATGAGCAGTTCTTC; cdr3_aa: CASSLTGGTYNEQFF
j_call: TRBJ1-2; cdr3_length: 17; clone_size: NA; v_call: TRBV7-9; d_call: NA; cdr3_nt: TGTGCCAGCAGCTTAGGGGGGGCGAGGACAGCTAACTATGGCTACACCTTC; cdr3_aa: CASSLGGARTANYGYTF